The rows below give T cell receptor beta chains drawn from one sample of a study of control samples from healthy donors and cancer patients. Generated by immunoSEQ multiplex PCR, the TCRdb table keeps only in-frame clones and is missing some. The sample contains roughly 170,000 clones, around 90% of which appear only once. Sequenced sample: blood. The receptors stem from a woman aged 25 to 39 in good health. The CDR3 runs from the conserved cysteine through the conserved F or W. D genes are given only for firm matches. Size is omitted from some rows. Given values are once, few, many or a class for expanded clones.

>.|TRBJ1-1|.|TRBV6-6
TGTGCCAGCAAACTACGAGAGAACACTGAAGCTTTCTTT
CASKLRENTEAFF
>.|TRBJ2-5|.|TRBV27
TGTGCCAGCAGTTTCTCGCCAGGACGGGTGGTAGAGACCCAGTACTTC
CASSFSPGRVVETQYF
>.|TRBJ2-1|.|TRBV5-1
TGCGCCAGCAGCATAAACCGGGCCTCGGGGAAAAATGAGCAGTTCTTC
CASSINRASGKNEQFF
>.|TRBJ2-1|.|TRBV27
TGTGCCAGCAGTCTCTCGGGGGACACCGAGCAGTTCTTC
CASSLSGDTEQFF
>.|TRBJ1-4|.|TRBV4-2
TGTGCCAGCAGCCACCCCGTTGCCAGGGTGGGTGAAAAACTGTTTTTT
CASSHPVARVGEKLFF
>TRBD1|TRBJ1-1|.|TRBV27
TGTGCCAGCAGTCCCAATCGACAGGGGGGAGGCACTGAAGCTTTCTTT
CASSPNRQGGGTEAFF
>TRBD2|TRBJ2-3|.|TRBV7-9
TGTGCCAGCAGCTTATTTAGCGGGGACACAGATACGCAGTATTTT
CASSLFSGDTDTQYF
>.|TRBJ2-5|.|TRBV28
TGTGCCAGCAGTTTCCGGGACGGCCAAGAGACCCAGTACTTC
CASSFRDGQETQYF
>.|TRBJ2-7|.|TRBV29-1
TGCAGCGTTGAAGATAGTTACGAGCAGTACTTC
CSVEDSYEQYF
>.|TRBJ2-7|.|TRBV5-4
TGTGCCAGCAGCGAGACGGGACCCGACTACGAGCAGTACTTC
CASSETGPDYEQYF
>.|TRBJ2-2|.|TRBV11-2
TGTGCCAGCAGCTTCGGCAGGTTCACCGGGGAGCTGTTTTTT
CASSFGRFTGELFF
>.|TRBJ1-3|.|TRBV30
TGTGCCTGGAGTGCCCGCGTCGGAAACACCATATATTTT
CAWSARVGNTIYF
>.|TRBJ2-2|.|TRBV3-1/TRBV3-2
TGTGCCAGCAGCCAAGGAGGAGGGACCGGGGAGCTGTTTTTT
CASSQGGGTGELFF
>.|TRBJ1-1|.|TRBV5-4
TGTGCCAGCAGCTTTCCGGGGACGAGGGGCACTGAAGCTTTCTTT
CASSFPGTRGTEAFF
>TRBD2|TRBJ2-1|.|TRBV29-1
TGCAGCGTCGCGGGCGGGAGGGCCGGGAATGAGCAGTTCTTC
CSVAGGRAGNEQFF
>.|TRBJ2-1|once|TRBV12-5
TGTGCTAGTGGTTTGAGAGGTGAGCAGTTCTTC
CASGLRGEQFF
>.|TRBJ2-4|.|TRBV7-9
TGTGCCAGCAGCCCCAGTGGTCAGGGGAAGAACATTCAGTACTTC
CASSPSGQGKNIQYF
>.|TRBJ2-2|.|TRBV2
TGTGCCAGCAGTGAACAGAACACCGGGGAGCTGTTTTTT
CASSEQNTGELFF
>.|TRBJ1-2|.|TRBV29-1
TGCAGCGTTGACGGGGGGTCAGGGGAACCCTATGGCTACACCTTC
CSVDGGSGEPYGYTF
>.|TRBJ1-1|.|TRBV28
TGTGCCAGCAGTTTAACCCCAAGGGTAGGATTGGACACTGAAGCTTTCTTT
CASSLTPRVGLDTEAFF
>.|TRBJ2-1|.|TRBV4-1
TGCGCCAGCAGCCAAGAAACACAAGGGGTAGAGATGAATGAGCAGTTCTTC
CASSQETQGVEMNEQFF
>TRBD1|TRBJ1-2|.|TRBV24-1
TGTGCCACGAGTGACAGGGGGAACTATGGCTACACCTTC
CATSDRGNYGYTF
>.|TRBJ1-5|.|TRBV7-2
TGTGCCAGCAGCTTAGAGAGTCGGCAGCCCCAGCATTTT
CASSLESRQPQHF
>TRBD2|TRBJ2-1|.|TRBV7-9
TGTGCCAGCACCAACAGGCTAGCGGGCTACAATGAGCAGTTCTTC
CASTNRLAGYNEQFF
>TRBD2|TRBJ2-7|.|TRBV27
TGTGCCAGCAGTTTCATACCGGGGGGGACCTACGAGCAGTACTTC
CASSFIPGGTYEQYF
>.|TRBJ2-3|once|TRBV24-1
TGTGCCACCTCAATCGGGGGTCCCACAGATACGCAGTATTTT
CATSIGGPTDTQYF
>.|TRBJ1-5|.|TRBV2
TGTGCCAGCCACCCCGGGCTCTCCCGGACCCAGCCCCAGCATTTT
CASHPGLSRTQPQHF
>.|TRBJ1-3|.|TRBV6-5
TGTGCCAGCAGTTACCCCACAGCAGCTGGAAACACCATATATTTT
CASSYPTAAGNTIYF
>.|TRBJ1-6|.|TRBV5-1
TGCGCCAGCAGTTCGGACGCCAGCTCCTATAATTCACCCCTCCACTTT
CASSSDASSYNSPLHF
>TRBD2|TRBJ2-1|.|TRBV5-1
TGCGCCAGCAGCTTCGGTGCGGGAGGTTTAGCCGTCAATGAGCAGTTCTTC
CASSFGAGGLAVNEQFF
>.|TRBJ1-1|.|TRBV6-4
TGTGCCAGCAGTGACTCGCCAGGAGCGATGAACACTGAAGCTTTCTTT
CASSDSPGAMNTEAFF
>.|TRBJ1-1|.|TRBV10-3
TGTGCCATCAGTGAGGTGGGGGAGCCTGAAGCTTTCTTT
CAISEVGEPEAFF
>TRBD1|TRBJ1-2|.|TRBV4-1
TGCGCCAGCAGCCAACCCGGACAGGATTATGGCTACACCTTC
CASSQPGQDYGYTF
>TRBD2|TRBJ2-1|.|TRBV29-1
TGCAGCGGGAGCGGGAGGATGGATGAGCAGTTCTTC
CSGSGRMDEQFF
>TRBD2|TRBJ2-1|.|TRBV3-1/TRBV3-2
TGTGCCAGCAGCCCCGGACTAGCGGGGTACAATGAGCAGTTCTTC
CASSPGLAGYNEQFF
>.|TRBJ2-2|.|TRBV5-4
TGTGCCAGCAGCCCCCCCCCGGGGGAGGCCGGGGAGCTGTTTTTT
CASSPPPGEAGELFF
>TRBD2|TRBJ2-3|.|TRBV6-1
TGTGCCAGCAGTGAACCTAGCGGGGGGTATAGAGATACGCAGTATTTT
CASSEPSGGYRDTQYF
>.|TRBJ1-2|.|TRBV3-1/TRBV3-2
TGTGCCAGCAGCCAAGATCCCACTCCTAACTATGGCTACACCTTC
CASSQDPTPNYGYTF
>.|TRBJ2-3|.|TRBV5-6
TGTGCCAGCAGCTTTAGTAGGACGGATACGCAGTATTTT
CASSFSRTDTQYF
>.|TRBJ2-3|.|TRBV4-1
TGCGCCAGCAGCCAAGATTACGGGGAACCAGATACGCAGTATTTT
CASSQDYGEPDTQYF
>.|TRBJ1-1|.|TRBV29-1
TGCAGCGTTGAAATTGGGGTGAACACTGAAGCTTTCTTT
CSVEIGVNTEAFF
>.|TRBJ2-1|.|TRBV28
TGTGCCAGCAGTTTGGGGGGCAAAACCTACAATGAGCAGTTCTTC
CASSLGGKTYNEQFF
>.|TRBJ2-1|.|TRBV24-1
TGTGCCACCAGTGATCCGACCCGGGGCTACTCCTACAATGAGCAGTTCTTC
CATSDPTRGYSYNEQFF
>.|TRBJ1-3|.|TRBV4-1
TGCGCCAGCAGCCAAGACCCACAGGGCTCTGGAAACACCATATATTTT
CASSQDPQGSGNTIYF
>.|TRBJ1-1|.|TRBV5-1
TGCGCCAGCAGCTGGGAAACAGTGAACACTGAAGCTTTCTTT
CASSWETVNTEAFF
>.|TRBJ1-5|few|TRBV7-9
TGTGCCAGCAGCTTGGGGGGCCTGGGCAATCAGCCCCAGCATTTT
CASSLGGLGNQPQHF
>.|TRBJ1-4|few|TRBV10-2
TGCGCCAGCAGTGTTGGAGCAGAAAAACTGTTTTTT
CASSVGAEKLFF
>TRBD1|TRBJ2-7|.|TRBV6-5
TGTGCCAGCACCACAGGGGGAACCTACGAGCAGTACTTC
CASTTGGTYEQYF
>TRBD1|TRBJ1-6|.|TRBV5-1
TGCGCCAGCAGCTTAGAAGGGGGCTCGGGTTCACCCCTCCACTTT
CASSLEGGSGSPLHF
>TRBD1|TRBJ2-5|.|TRBV27
TGTGCCAGCAGTGTCCGGGACAGGGGTTTCGAGACCCAGTACTTC
CASSVRDRGFETQYF
>.|TRBJ1-5|.|TRBV12-3/TRBV12-4
TGTGCCAGCAGTTTAGACCAGCCCCAGCATTTT
CASSLDQPQHF